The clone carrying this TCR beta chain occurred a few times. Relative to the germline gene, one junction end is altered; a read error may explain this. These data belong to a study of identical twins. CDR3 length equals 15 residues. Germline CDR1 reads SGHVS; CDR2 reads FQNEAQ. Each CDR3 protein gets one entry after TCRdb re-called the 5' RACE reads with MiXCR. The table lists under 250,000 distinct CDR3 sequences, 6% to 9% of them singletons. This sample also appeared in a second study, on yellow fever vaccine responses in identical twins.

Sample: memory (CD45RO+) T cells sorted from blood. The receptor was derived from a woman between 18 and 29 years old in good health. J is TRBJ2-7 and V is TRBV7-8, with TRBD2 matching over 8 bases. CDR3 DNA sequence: TGTGCCAGCAGCTTATACCCGGGGGGGCCGGGGGAGCAGCACTTC. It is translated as CASSLYPGGPGEQHF.